This TCR beta chain was found in a study of radiotherapy plus CTLA-4 blockade in lung cancer. Assay: immunoSEQ multiplex PCR; the TCRdb copy retains only in-frame clones and omits some. The sample carries 15,000 or so clones, around 70% recorded once. The V segment lost 5 bases and the J segment 0 bases; nucleotides outside the gene matches: 0. In germline, CDR1 is SGHRS, CDR2 YFSETQ. This CDR3 contains 13 residues. This clone was detected a few times. This receptor was obtained from a human donor with non-small cell lung cancer whose response to radiotherapy plus ipilimumab could not be evaluated. The input for sequencing was peripheral blood, taken from a patient treated with radiotherapy plus ipilimumab. The chain joins TRBV5-1 to TRBJ1-1; 8 bases align to TRBD1. The CDR3 loop reads CASRTGVNTEAFF. For the CDR3, the DNA is TGCGCCAGCAGGACAGGGGTGAACACTGAAGCTTTCTTT.